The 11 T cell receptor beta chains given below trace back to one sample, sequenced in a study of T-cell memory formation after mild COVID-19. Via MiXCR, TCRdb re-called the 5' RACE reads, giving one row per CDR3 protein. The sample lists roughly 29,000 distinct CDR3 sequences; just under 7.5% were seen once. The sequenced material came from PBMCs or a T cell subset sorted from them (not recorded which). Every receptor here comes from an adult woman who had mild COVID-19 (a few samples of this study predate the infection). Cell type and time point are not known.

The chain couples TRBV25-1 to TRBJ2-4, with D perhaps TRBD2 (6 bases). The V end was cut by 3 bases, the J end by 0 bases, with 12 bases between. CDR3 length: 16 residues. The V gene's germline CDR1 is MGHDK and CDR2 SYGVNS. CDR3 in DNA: TGTGCCAGCAGTGATCCGGGAGATTTAGCCAAAAACATTCAGTACTTC. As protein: CASSDPGDLAKNIQYF.

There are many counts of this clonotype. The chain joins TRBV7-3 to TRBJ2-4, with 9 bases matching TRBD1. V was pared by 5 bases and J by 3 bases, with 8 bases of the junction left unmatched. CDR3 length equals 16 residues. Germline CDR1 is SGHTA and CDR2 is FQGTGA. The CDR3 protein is CASSATGGGGKNIQYF. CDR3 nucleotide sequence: TGTGCCAGCAGCGCGACAGGGGGAGGGGGCAAAAACATTCAGTACTTC.

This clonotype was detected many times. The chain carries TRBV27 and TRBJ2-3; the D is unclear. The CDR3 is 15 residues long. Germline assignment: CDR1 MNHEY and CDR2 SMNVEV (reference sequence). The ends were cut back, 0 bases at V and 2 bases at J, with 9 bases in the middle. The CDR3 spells CASSLSLSITDTQYF. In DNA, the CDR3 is TGTGCCAGCAGTTTATCGTTGTCGATCACAGATACGCAGTATTTT.

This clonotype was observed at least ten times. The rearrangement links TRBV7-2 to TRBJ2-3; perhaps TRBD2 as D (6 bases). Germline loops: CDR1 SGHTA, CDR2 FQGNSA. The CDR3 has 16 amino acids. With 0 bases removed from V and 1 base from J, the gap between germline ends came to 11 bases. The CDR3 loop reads CASSLAVGGGTDTQYF. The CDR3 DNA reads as TGTGCCAGCAGCTTAGCGGTGGGAGGAGGCACAGATACGCAGTATTTT.

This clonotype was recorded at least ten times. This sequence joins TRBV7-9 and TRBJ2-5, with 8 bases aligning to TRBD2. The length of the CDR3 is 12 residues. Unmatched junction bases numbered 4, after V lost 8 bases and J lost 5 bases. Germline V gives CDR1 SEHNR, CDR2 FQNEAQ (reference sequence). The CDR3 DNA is TGTGCCAGCGAGCCGGGGGGGGAGACCCAGTACTTC. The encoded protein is CASEPGGETQYF.

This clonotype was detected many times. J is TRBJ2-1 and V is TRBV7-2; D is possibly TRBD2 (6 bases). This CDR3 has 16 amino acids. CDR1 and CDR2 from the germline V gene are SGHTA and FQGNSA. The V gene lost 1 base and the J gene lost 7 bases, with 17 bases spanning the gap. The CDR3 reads CASSLVGLVGTNEQFF. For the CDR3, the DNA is TGTGCCAGCAGCTTAGTGGGGCTAGTAGGGACTAATGAGCAGTTCTTC.

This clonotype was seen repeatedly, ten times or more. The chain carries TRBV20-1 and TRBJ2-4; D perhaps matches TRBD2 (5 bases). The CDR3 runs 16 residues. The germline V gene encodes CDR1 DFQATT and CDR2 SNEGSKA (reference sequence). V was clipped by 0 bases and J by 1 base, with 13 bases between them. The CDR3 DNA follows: TGCAGTGCTAGAGATCCGATAGCGAGGGCCAAAAACATTCAGTACTTC. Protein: CSARDPIARAKNIQYF.

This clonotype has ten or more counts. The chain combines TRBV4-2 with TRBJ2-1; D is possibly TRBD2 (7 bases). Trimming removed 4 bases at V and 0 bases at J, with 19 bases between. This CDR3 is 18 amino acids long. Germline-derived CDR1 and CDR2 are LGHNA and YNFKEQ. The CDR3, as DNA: TGTGCCAGCAGCCGGGGGCTAAGCGGGGATGGCTCCTACAATGAGCAGTTCTTC. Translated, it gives CASSRGLSGDGSYNEQFF.

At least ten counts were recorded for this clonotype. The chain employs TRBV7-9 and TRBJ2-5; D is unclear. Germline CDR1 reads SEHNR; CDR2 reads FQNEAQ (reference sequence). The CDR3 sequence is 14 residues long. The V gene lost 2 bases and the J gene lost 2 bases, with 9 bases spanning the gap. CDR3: CASSLLGIQETQYF. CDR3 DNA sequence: TGTGCCAGCAGCTTACTCGGTATTCAAGAGACCCAGTACTTC.

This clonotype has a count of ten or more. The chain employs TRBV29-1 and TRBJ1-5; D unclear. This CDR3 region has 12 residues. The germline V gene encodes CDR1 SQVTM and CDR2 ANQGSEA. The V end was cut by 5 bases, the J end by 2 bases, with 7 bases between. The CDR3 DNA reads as TGCAGCGTTAAGGCCGGCAATCAGCCCCAGCATTTT. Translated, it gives CSVKAGNQPQHF. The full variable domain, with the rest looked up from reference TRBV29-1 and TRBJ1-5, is SAVISQKPSRDICQRGTSLTIQCQVDSQVTMMFWYRQQPGQSLTLIATANQGSEATYESGFVIDKFPISRPNLTFSTLTVSNMSPEDSSIYLCSVKAGNQPQHFGDGTRLSIL.

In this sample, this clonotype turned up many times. In DNA, the CDR3 is TGTGCCTCACAAACGGGGGACAGGAGATACTACGAGCAGTACTTC. This translates into CASQTGDRRYYEQYF. The chain has TRBV6-2 or TRBV6-3 and TRBJ2-7, with TRBD1 identical over 8 bases. J gave up 3 bases and V 11 bases, and 15 bases lay outside the gene matches. The CDR3 loop spans 15 amino acids. The germline gives CDR1 MNHEY, CDR2 SVGEGT.